This entry lists 5 T cell receptor beta chains sequenced from one sample in a study of blood T cell repertoires in COVID-19. Only in-frame clones appear in the TCRdb table, and some are missing; sequencing was by immunoSEQ multiplex PCR. This table has 130,000 to 150,000 clones, 88% appearing once. The specimen was peripheral blood. These receptors were obtained from a human donor in a cohort sampled during active COVID-19.

The DNA for the CDR3 is TGTGCCAGCAGCTTTGGCGGGGACACCGGGGAGCTGTTTTTT. As protein: CASSFGGDTGELFF. This sequence joins TRBV5-5 and TRBJ2-2; possibly TRBD2 for D (6 bases). In germline, CDR1 is SGHKS, CDR2 YYEKEE (reference sequence). This CDR3 has 14 amino acids. V gave up 2 bases and J gave up 3 bases, with 8 bases separating them.

This rearrangement joins TRBV6-5 to TRBJ1-3; 8 bases align to TRBD1. V lost 5 bases to trimming and J lost 0 bases; unmatched junction nucleotides: 3. Germline assignment: CDR1 MNHEY and CDR2 SVGAGI. The CDR3 is 15 residues long. This CDR3 is CASSRGTGSGNTIYF. CDR3 in DNA: TGTGCCAGCAGTCGAGGGACAGGCTCTGGAAACACCATATATTTT.

The chain recombines TRBV5-1 with TRBJ1-5; 9 bases fit TRBD1. The length of the CDR3 is 14 residues. Trimming at V came to 5 bases and at J to 4 bases, leaving 4 bases not matched to a gene. Per germline, CDR1 SGHRS and CDR2 YFSETQ. The CDR3 reads CASRLGQGNQPQHF. The CDR3 DNA sequence: TGCGCCAGCAGACTAGGACAGGGGAATCAGCCCCAGCATTTT.

This clone has just a few counts. The gene calls are TRBV20-1 and TRBJ1-5, with D perhaps matching TRBD1 (6 bases). Looked up from germline, CDR1 is DFQATT and CDR2 is SNEGSKA (reference sequence). This CDR3 spans 14 amino acids. With 3 bases removed from V and 7 bases from J, the gap between germline ends came to 16 bases. The CDR3 DNA reads as TGCAGTGCTAGTCCGACAGGTCAAAGGCAGCCCCAGCATTTT. It codes for CSASPTGQRQPQHF.

The chain is built from TRBV5-4 and TRBJ2-7, with a tentative D call TRBD2 (6 bases). V was trimmed by 4 bases and J by 2 bases, leaving 13 bases between them. The CDR3 runs to 14 residues. CDR1 and CDR2 (germline): SGHNT, YYREEE (reference sequence). The CDR3 loop reads CASSTEGGAYEQYF. In nucleotides, the CDR3 is TGTGCCAGCAGCACAGAAGGAGGGGCCTACGAGCAGTACTTC.